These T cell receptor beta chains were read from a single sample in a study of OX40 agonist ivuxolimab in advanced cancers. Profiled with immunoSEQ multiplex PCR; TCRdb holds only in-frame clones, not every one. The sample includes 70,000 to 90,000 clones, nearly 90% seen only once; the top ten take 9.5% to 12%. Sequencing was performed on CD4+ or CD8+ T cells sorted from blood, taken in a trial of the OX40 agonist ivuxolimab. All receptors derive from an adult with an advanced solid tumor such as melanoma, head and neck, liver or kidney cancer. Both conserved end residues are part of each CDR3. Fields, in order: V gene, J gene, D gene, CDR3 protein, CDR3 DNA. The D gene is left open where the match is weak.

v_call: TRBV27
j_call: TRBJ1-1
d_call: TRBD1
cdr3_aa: CASSWGQGRTEAFF
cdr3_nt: TGTGCCAGCAGTTGGGGACAGGGACGAACTGAAGCTTTCTTT

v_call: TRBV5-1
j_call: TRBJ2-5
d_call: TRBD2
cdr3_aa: CASSLFPGGTQETQYF
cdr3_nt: TGCGCCAGCAGCTTGTTCCCGGGGGGGACCCAAGAGACCCAGTACTTC

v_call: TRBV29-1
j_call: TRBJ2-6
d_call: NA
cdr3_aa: CSVGSGANVLTF
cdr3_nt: TGCAGCGTTGGCTCTGGGGCCAACGTCCTGACTTTC

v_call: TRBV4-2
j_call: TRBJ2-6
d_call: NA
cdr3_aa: CASSQEVRVTGANVLTF
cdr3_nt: TGTGCCAGCAGCCAAGAAGTTAGGGTCACTGGGGCCAACGTCCTGACTTTC

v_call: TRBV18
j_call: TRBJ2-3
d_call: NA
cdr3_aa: CASSPPRADTQYF
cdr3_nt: TGTGCCAGCTCACCACCGAGAGCAGATACGCAGTATTTT

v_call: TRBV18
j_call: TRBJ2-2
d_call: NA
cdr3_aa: CASSTTGYGELFF
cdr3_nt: TGTGCCAGCTCAACGACAGGATACGGGGAGCTGTTTTTT

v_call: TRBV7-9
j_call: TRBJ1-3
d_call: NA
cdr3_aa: CASSPFSTGGNTIYF
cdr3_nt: TGTGCCAGCAGCCCGTTCTCTACAGGTGGAAACACCATATATTTT

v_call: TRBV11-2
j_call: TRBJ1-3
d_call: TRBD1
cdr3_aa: CASSRGTGLGNTIYF
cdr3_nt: TGTGCCAGCAGCCGCGGGACAGGTCTGGGAAACACCATATATTTT

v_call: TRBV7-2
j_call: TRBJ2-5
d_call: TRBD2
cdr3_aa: CASSLVAGGQVETQYF
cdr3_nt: TGTGCCAGCAGCTTAGTGGCGGGGGGCCAGGTTGAGACCCAGTACTTC

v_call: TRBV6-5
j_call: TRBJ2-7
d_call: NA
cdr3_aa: CASSPDTSYEQYF
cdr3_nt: TGTGCCAGCAGCCCCGACACCTCATACGAGCAGTACTTC

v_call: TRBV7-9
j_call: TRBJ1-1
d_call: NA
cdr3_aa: CASRLAPALNTEAFF
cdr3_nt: TGTGCCAGCAGGTTAGCCCCCGCACTGAACACTGAAGCTTTCTTT